The 29 T cell receptor beta chains presented below share a single source sample, sequenced in a study of cytotoxic CD8 clonotypes in ibrutinib-treated CLL. Sequencing used immunoSEQ multiplex PCR; TCRdb keeps in-frame clones, though not all of them. The sample gives approximately 57,000 clones, roughly three fifths of which show up once; around 21% is in the top ten. The material was PBMCs, obtained after 24 months of ibrutinib treatment. Source of these receptors: a human donor with chronic lymphocytic leukemia.

The V and J genes are TRBV7-6 and TRBJ2-7; D is possibly TRBD2 (6 bases). Trimming removed 0 bases from V and 2 bases from J, with 17 bases in between. This CDR3 is 17 amino acids long. Germline V gene lookup returns CDR1 SGHVS and CDR2 FNYEAQ. CDR3 sequence reads: CASSLAPPTGVPYEQYF. Here the CDR3 DNA reads TGTGCCAGCAGCTTAGCCCCCCCAACGGGAGTTCCCTACGAGCAGTACTTC.

This clone showed up just a few times. This chain connects TRBV6-6 to TRBJ1-1; maybe TRBD1 (6 bases). The germline CDR1 and CDR2 sequences are MNHNY and SVGAGI (reference sequence). This CDR3 contains 13 residues. With 7 bases removed from V and 4 bases from J, the gap between germline ends came to 13 bases. This CDR3 reads CASKGGSGTEAFF. In DNA form, the CDR3 reads TGTGCCAGCAAGGGGGGCTCGGGCACTGAAGCTTTCTTT.

This sequence joins TRBV7-2 and TRBJ1-4; tentative D call: TRBD1 (6 bases). V was clipped by 3 bases and J by 4 bases, with 18 bases between them. Per germline, CDR1 SGHTA and CDR2 FQGNSA. There are 17 residues in the CDR3. The CDR3 DNA follows: TGTGCCAGCAGCTTGCAATTGGACAGAAAAAATAATGAAAAACTGTTTTTT. This encodes CASSLQLDRKNNEKLFF.

V usage is TRBV15 and J usage is TRBJ1-1; 8 bases align to TRBD1. The CDR3 covers 18 residues. CDR1 and CDR2 from the germline V gene are LNHNV and YYDKDF (reference sequence). The V gene end was trimmed by 1 base and the J gene end by 0 bases; junction bases not matched to a gene: 10. The CDR3 sequence: CATSRVQWTGNMNTEAFF. The CDR3 coding sequence is TGTGCCACCAGCAGAGTTCAATGGACAGGGAATATGAACACTGAAGCTTTCTTT.

The chain combines TRBV5-1 with TRBJ2-5, with 9 bases matching TRBD1. This CDR3 contains 14 residues. The J segment lost 2 bases and the V segment lost 3 bases, leaving 2 bases of the junction unmatched. Looked up from germline, CDR1 is SGHRS and CDR2 is YFSETQ. CDR3 in DNA: TGCGCCAGCAGCTCAGGACAGGGGCAAGAGACCCAGTACTTC. Translating gives CASSSGQGQETQYF.

This clone was seen more than once but under ten times. The chain combines TRBV6-1 with TRBJ2-1, with D uncertain. CDR3 length: 13 residues. Germline values: CDR1 MNHNS, CDR2 SASEGT. The germline V and J ends were trimmed by 1 base and 12 bases, with 13 bases remaining between them. The CDR3 loop reads CASSEGSFLVQFF. The CDR3 DNA reads as TGTGCCAGCAGTGAAGGCAGTTTCTTAGTGCAGTTCTTC.

This clone has just a few counts. This chain connects TRBV5-1 to TRBJ1-2; 9 bases agree with TRBD1. This CDR3 comprises 15 residues. With V trimmed by 2 bases and J by 4 bases, 6 bases remained unmatched. Germline V gives CDR1 SGHRS, CDR2 YFSETQ. The CDR3 nucleotides read TGCGCCAGCAGCTTTGGACAGGGGCTTTCCTATGGCTACACCTTC. Translated, it gives CASSFGQGLSYGYTF.

The chain employs TRBV5-6 and TRBJ1-5; 7 bases fit TRBD1. The CDR3 is 15 residues long. Looked up from germline, CDR1 is SGHDT and CDR2 is YYEEEE. V shed 4 bases and J 1 base; nucleotides not matched to a gene: 5. The CDR3 reads CASSTTGNSNQPQHF. CDR3 DNA sequence: TGTGCCAGCAGCACGACAGGGAACAGCAATCAGCCCCAGCATTTT. The complete variable domain, with remaining parts taken from reference TRBV5-6 and TRBJ1-5, reads DAGVTQSPTHLIKTRGQQVTLRCSPKSGHDTVSWYQQALGQGPQFIFQYYEEEERQRGNFPDRFSGHQFPNYSSELNVNALLLGDSALYLCASSTTGNSNQPQHFGDGTRLSIL.

This clone has only a few counts. Other nucleotide sequences in the sample specify the same CDR3. The V call is TRBV9, the J call TRBJ2-5; D uncertain. Per the germline V gene, CDR1 is SGDLS and CDR2 is YYNGEE. The CDR3 sequence is 13 residues long. V was pared by 0 bases and J by 4 bases, with 7 bases between. The CDR3 DNA sequence: TGTGCCAGCAGCGTAGAGGGTGGAGAGACCCAGTACTTC. As protein: CASSVEGGETQYF.

The rearrangement links TRBV30 to TRBJ1-1; D remains ambiguous. The ends were cut back, 4 bases at V and 0 bases at J, with 12 bases in the middle. The CDR3 sequence is 14 residues long. Germline-derived CDR1 and CDR2 are GTSNPN and SVGIG (reference sequence). CDR3 coding DNA: TGTGCCTGGACTCTCACCGGTTTGAACACTGAAGCTTTCTTT. It yields the protein CAWTLTGLNTEAFF.

The chain is built from TRBV6-5 and TRBJ2-1; 9 bases map to TRBD1. Germline loops: CDR1 MNHEY, CDR2 SVGAGI. The junction had 2 bases not matched to a gene; V was cut back by 0 bases and J by 5 bases. This CDR3 region has 15 residues. The CDR3 loop reads CASSYSWTGDNEQFF. CDR3 sequence (DNA): TGTGCCAGCAGTTACTCGTGGACAGGGGACAATGAGCAGTTCTTC.

This clone was found a few times. The chain joins TRBV27 to TRBJ1-5; 7 bases are a match to TRBD1. The V gene end was trimmed by 3 bases and the J gene end by 5 bases; junction bases not matched to a gene: 4. Germline V CDR1 and CDR2: MNHEY, SMNVEV (reference sequence). The CDR3 is 14 amino acids. The CDR3 is CASSLTGTYQPQHF. DNA for the CDR3: TGTGCCAGCAGTTTGACAGGGACCTATCAGCCCCAGCATTTT.

V usage is TRBV28 and J usage is TRBJ1-5; D unresolved. The germline V gene has CDR1 MDHEN and CDR2 SYDVKM. This CDR3 is built from 14 residues. V dropped 3 bases and J dropped 5 bases, with 11 bases sitting between them. The CDR3 DNA follows: TGTGCCAGCAGTTTGGGAGGTGGGGATCAGCCCCAGCATTTT. Its translation: CASSLGGGDQPQHF.

With respect to this clone: Mismatch with germline at one junction end may stem from a read error. The V and J genes are TRBV5-3 and TRBJ1-1; D call uncertain. TRBV5-3 counts as an open reading frame of uncertain function. The CDR3 sequence is 13 residues long. CDR3 sequence: CASSLGRWTEAFF. The CDR3 DNA reads as TGTGCCAGCAGCTTAGGCCGGTGGACTGAAGCTTTCTTT.

The rearrangement joins TRBV9 to TRBJ2-7, with D tentatively TRBD2 (6 bases). Per the germline V gene, CDR1 is SGDLS and CDR2 is YYNGEE. V lost 0 bases and J 6 bases, leaving 16 bases between the germline ends. The CDR3 extends over 15 amino acids. CDR3 sequence: CASSVAPSRDSEQYF. The CDR3 DNA follows: TGTGCCAGCAGCGTAGCTCCTAGCCGGGACTCCGAGCAGTACTTC.

This clone was counted only a few times. This chain links TRBV28 with TRBJ2-7; 10 bases are a match to TRBD1. After removal of 7 bases from V and 6 bases from J, the junction contained 9 bases not matched to a gene. Germline CDR1 MDHEN, CDR2 SYDVKM. The CDR3 spans 14 residues. The CDR3: CASTTGTGATEQYF. The CDR3 coding sequence is TGTGCCAGCACCACTGGGACAGGGGCTACCGAGCAGTACTTC.

The J gene is TRBJ2-7, the V gene TRBV7-2, with 12 bases lining up with TRBD2. Germline loops: CDR1 SGHTA, CDR2 FQGNSA. Losses at the gene ends were 5 bases for V and 6 bases for J; bases not matched to a gene: 20. The CDR3 has 19 residues. As DNA, the CDR3 is TGTGCCAGCAGCCCCCACGCTAGCGGGAGGGCAAACGAACGACGCGAGCAGTACTTC. This translates into CASSPHASGRANERREQYF.

This chain uses TRBV5-1 with TRBJ2-1; possibly TRBD2 for D (5 bases). This CDR3 has 16 amino acids. The germline V gene encodes CDR1 SGHRS and CDR2 YFSETQ. Trimming took off 4 bases at V and 3 bases at J, with 17 bases between the two ends. The CDR3 bases are TGCGCCAGCAGCCGGGATTCAGCCACTAACTACAATGAGCAGTTCTTC. Protein: CASSRDSATNYNEQFF.

This clone was observed a few times. CDR3 sequence: CASSLTAGGWKLFF. The CDR3 DNA sequence: TGTGCCAGCAGCTTAACGGCAGGGGGGTGGAAACTGTTTTTT. J is TRBJ1-4 and V is TRBV7-2; 7 bases match TRBD1. The CDR3 has 14 residues. Germline V gene lookup returns CDR1 SGHTA and CDR2 FQGNSA. V dropped 2 bases and J dropped 11; count of bases not matched to a gene: 8.

V and J are TRBV9 and TRBJ2-2, with D possibly TRBD1 on 6 matching bases. The V gene's germline CDR1 is SGDLS and CDR2 YYNGEE. Trimming removed 0 bases from V and 0 bases from J, with 15 bases in between. The length of the CDR3 is 18 residues. CDR3 DNA: TGTGCCAGCAGCGTAGCCCCGACAGGAGCAGCGAACACCGGGGAGCTGTTTTTT. This translates into CASSVAPTGAANTGELFF.

This clone was seen more than once but under ten times. The V gene is TRBV7-2, the J gene TRBJ2-7; 10 bases align to TRBD2. Trimming cost V 0 bases and J 0 bases; bases outside gene matches: 14. Germline CDR1 SGHTA, CDR2 FQGNSA. CDR3 size: 20 residues. CDR3 bases: TGTGCCAGCAGCTTAGCGCGCCCGGGAGTAGCGGGAGGATACTCCTACGAGCAGTACTTC. Its translation: CASSLARPGVAGGYSYEQYF.

This clone was seen ten or more times. The chain couples TRBV27 to TRBJ2-2; D gene uncertain. Germline values: CDR1 MNHEY, CDR2 SMNVEV (reference sequence). Trimming shortened V by 0 bases and J by 4 bases, and 9 bases separated the two germline ends. The CDR3 length is 15 residues. The CDR3 sequence is CASSLSLVFTGELFF. CDR3 in DNA: TGTGCCAGCAGTTTATCTCTAGTTTTCACCGGGGAGCTGTTTTTT.

The rearrangement uses TRBV4-1 and TRBJ1-6, with D unclear. V was cut by 0 bases and J by 6 bases, with 12 bases left in between. Per germline, CDR1 MGHRA and CDR2 YSYEKL. The length of the CDR3 is 16 residues. CDR3 sequence: CASSQEGWTINSPLHF. The DNA of the CDR3 is TGCGCCAGCAGCCAAGAAGGCTGGACGATTAATTCACCCCTCCACTTT.

The chain uses TRBV5-6 and TRBJ2-5; D is uncertain. Trimming shortened V by 3 bases and J by 5 bases, and 11 bases separated the two germline ends. The V gene's germline CDR1 is SGHDT and CDR2 YYEEEE. The CDR3 extends over 13 amino acids. The CDR3 nucleotides are TGTGCCAGCAGCTCCGACACCCATGAGACCCAGTACTTC. It specifies CASSSDTHETQYF. Together with reference TRBV5-6 and TRBJ2-5, the CDR3 gives the full variable domain: DAGVTQSPTHLIKTRGQQVTLRCSPKSGHDTVSWYQQALGQGPQFIFQYYEEEERQRGNFPDRFSGHQFPNYSSELNVNALLLGDSALYLCASSSDTHETQYFGPGTRLLVL.

The V and J genes are TRBV6-6 and TRBJ2-2; 9 nucleotides match TRBD1. The germline gives CDR1 MNHNY, CDR2 SVGAGI (reference sequence). Unmatched junction bases numbered 4, after V lost 6 bases and J lost 2 bases. The CDR3 covers 15 residues. This CDR3 reads CASSRDRVNTGELFF. In DNA form, the CDR3 reads TGTGCCAGCAGCCGGGACAGGGTAAACACCGGGGAGCTGTTTTTT.

The chain recombines TRBV7-2 with TRBJ2-3, with 9 bases fitting TRBD2. The CDR3 loop spans 16 amino acids. V shed 3 bases and J 1 base; nucleotides not matched to a gene: 5. Germline CDR1 SGHTA, CDR2 FQGNSA. This chain's CDR3 is CASSFSAGGRTDTQYF. In nucleotides, the CDR3 is TGTGCCAGCAGCTTCTCAGCGGGAGGCCGCACAGATACGCAGTATTTT.

DNA for the CDR3: TGTGCCAGCAGGGGCAGAGACTACAATGAGCAGTTCTTC. Translating it yields CASRGRDYNEQFF. This chain links TRBV28 with TRBJ2-1, with D unclear. There are 13 residues in the CDR3. CDR1 and CDR2 (germline): MDHEN, SYDVKM. Trimming cost V 6 bases and J 3 bases, with 9 bases left between them.

A few counts support this clone. The genes are TRBV19 and TRBJ2-1; TRBD2 matches 8 bases. The CDR3 consists of 15 residues. Losses at the gene ends were 1 base for V and 4 bases for J; bases not matched to a gene: 3. In germline, CDR1 is LNHDA, CDR2 SQIVND (reference sequence). CDR3 in DNA: TGTGCCAGTAGTATAGTTGGCGGGGGGTACAATGAGCAGTTCTTC. This encodes CASSIVGGGYNEQFF.

The rearrangement joins TRBV7-8 to TRBJ1-5; the D gene is possibly TRBD1 (5 bases). Germline CDR1 SGHVS, CDR2 FQNEAQ. Trimming pared 0 bases from V and 9 bases from J, leaving 18 bases between. The CDR3 runs 16 residues. The CDR3 is CASSLAVGQGKMPQHF. In DNA, the CDR3 is TGTGCCAGCAGCTTAGCGGTGGGCCAGGGAAAGATGCCCCAGCATTTT.